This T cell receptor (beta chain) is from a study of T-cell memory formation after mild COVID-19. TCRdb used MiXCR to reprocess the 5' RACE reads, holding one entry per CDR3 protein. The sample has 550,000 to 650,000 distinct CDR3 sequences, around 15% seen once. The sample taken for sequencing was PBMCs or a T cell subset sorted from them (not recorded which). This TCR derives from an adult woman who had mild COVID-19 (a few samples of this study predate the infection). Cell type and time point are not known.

The DNA of the CDR3 is TGTGCCAGCAGCTTAGGGTTTAGCGGGAGTTTGGGAGATACGCAGTATTTT. This codes for CASSLGFSGSLGDTQYF. The V call is TRBV7-8, the J call TRBJ2-3; 9 bases match TRBD2. The V gene end was trimmed by 1 base and the J gene end by 5 bases; junction bases not matched to a gene: 10. The CDR3 runs to 17 residues. Germline CDR1 SGHVS, CDR2 FQNEAQ.